These 8 T cell receptor beta chains originate from one sample sequenced in a study of beta chain features in type 1 diabetes. General study findings and limits: In every one of the four CD4+ subsets, TCRB CDR3s were moderately but significantly shorter in Type 1 diabetes patients.

The antigens of these receptors remain unknown. cDNA synthesis used the whole RNA isolate, giving expressed TCRB sequences. Sequencing was performed with immunoSEQ multiplex PCR; in TCRdb, only in-frame clones are kept and a portion is missing. The sample holds almost 350,000 clones, 7% to 10% seen once. The sample taken for sequencing was central memory CD4+ T cells from blood. Receptor source: a man younger than 45 with type 1 diabetes.

This clone was observed a handful of times. The chain employs TRBV5-5 and TRBJ2-3; a possible D gene is TRBD2 (6 bases). The CDR3 has 18 amino acids. Trimming shortened V by 0 bases and J by 2 bases, and 19 bases separated the two germline ends. The germline V gene encodes CDR1 SGHKS and CDR2 YYEKEE (reference sequence). CDR3 region: CASSLGLAGSLTTDTQYF. The CDR3 nucleotides read TGTGCCAGCAGCTTGGGGCTTGCGGGGAGCCTGACCACAGATACGCAGTATTTT.

The gene calls are TRBV30 and TRBJ1-1, with D possibly matching TRBD1 (5 bases). Germline CDR1 is GTSNPN and CDR2 is SVGIG (reference sequence). There are 13 residues in the CDR3. With 4 bases removed from V and 3 bases from J, the gap between germline ends came to 12 bases. The CDR3 is CAWTLRDDTEAFF. The DNA of the CDR3 is TGTGCCTGGACTCTTCGGGACGACACTGAAGCTTTCTTT.

This clone turned up a few times. V usage is TRBV10-3 and J usage is TRBJ2-3; 9 bases are a match to TRBD2. Trimming cost V 7 bases and J 0 bases; bases outside gene matches: 8. Germline V gives CDR1 ENHRY, CDR2 SYGVKD. CDR3 size: 16 residues. The DNA of the CDR3 is TGTGCCATCACTCGCGCGGCGGGGGGGAGCACAGATACGCAGTATTTT. It is translated as CAITRAAGGSTDTQYF.

This chain uses TRBV6-6 with TRBJ2-7; no clear D. The germline gives CDR1 MNHNY, CDR2 SVGAGI (reference sequence). V dropped 3 bases and J dropped 7 bases, with 7 bases sitting between them. There are 11 residues in the CDR3. The CDR3 region has the DNA TGTGCCAGCAGTTATACGGGTGAGCAGTACTTC. Translation gives CASSYTGEQYF.

This clone came up a few times. This chain uses TRBV28 with TRBJ2-1; D is perhaps TRBD2 (6 bases). The CDR3 has 15 residues. In germline, CDR1 is MDHEN, CDR2 SYDVKM. V lost 8 bases and J lost 8, with 22 bases in between. CDR3 loop: CASVLSGTGEDEQFF. CDR3 nucleotides: TGTGCCAGCGTATTATCCGGGACTGGAGAGGATGAGCAGTTCTTC.

The chain uses TRBV5-6 and TRBJ2-3; D ambiguous. Per the germline V gene, CDR1 is SGHDT and CDR2 is YYEEEE. The CDR3 is made up of 13 amino acids. V lost 4 bases, J lost 4 bases, and 10 bases lay in between. The DNA for the CDR3 is TGTGCCAGCAGCGGGGTACAAGCAGATACGCAGTATTTT. Encoded protein: CASSGVQADTQYF.

This chain joins TRBV7-8 and TRBJ2-7; 8 nucleotides agree with TRBD1. This CDR3 is built from 15 residues. From germline, CDR1 is SGHVS and CDR2 FQNEAQ. The J segment lost 3 bases and the V segment lost 5 bases, leaving 9 bases of the junction unmatched. CDR3 amino acids: CASSPRTGRNYEQYF. The CDR3, as DNA: TGTGCCAGCAGCCCCCGGACAGGGCGGAACTACGAGCAGTACTTC.

In its sample, this clone was seen a few times. This chain joins TRBV9 and TRBJ2-5, with TRBD2 matching over 10 bases. Germline V gene lookup returns CDR1 SGDLS and CDR2 YYNGEE. J was trimmed by 2 bases and V by 6 bases; bases with no gene match: 4. The CDR3 extends over 14 amino acids. Here the CDR3 DNA reads TGTGCCAGCAACCCTAGCGGGGGACAAGAGACCCAGTACTTC. Its translation is CASNPSGGQETQYF.